One sample yielded the 4 T cell receptor beta chains listed below, sequenced in a study of shared clonotypes between healthy human individuals. The table came from immunoSEQ multiplex PCR; TCRdb's copy has only in-frame clones and leaves some out. The table includes 600,000 to 750,000 clones, about two thirds detected once. The sequencing input was memory CD4+ T cells sorted from blood. Subset specified: CD45RA-negative fraction. These receptors were collected from a woman in her twenties or thirties in good health.

The gene calls are TRBV11-1 and TRBJ2-1; 10 positions match TRBD2. CDR1 and CDR2 from the germline V gene are SGHAT and FQDESV (reference sequence). The CDR3 has 16 amino acids. V dropped 5 bases and J dropped 8; count of bases not matched to a gene: 12. CDR3 sequence: CASSRRSSGSGDEQFF. The CDR3 DNA is TGTGCCAGCAGCAGACGTTCTAGCGGGAGCGGAGATGAGCAGTTCTTC.

This chain joins TRBV18 and TRBJ1-1; 9 positions match TRBD1. Unmatched junction bases numbered 2, after V lost 0 bases and J lost 3 bases. The CDR3 length is 15 residues. From germline, CDR1 is KGHSH and CDR2 LQKENI. The DNA of the CDR3 is TGTGCCAGCTCACCACCCGACAGGGGGGACACTGAAGCTTTCTTT. Its protein is CASSPPDRGDTEAFF.

The chain joins TRBV11-2 to TRBJ1-4, with D possibly being TRBD1 (5 bases). Trimming took off 1 base at V and 0 bases at J, with 15 bases between the two ends. Germline V gene data show CDR1 as SGHAT and CDR2 as FQNNGV. The CDR3 runs 18 residues. The CDR3 loop is CASSLVRAGRATNEKLFF. The CDR3 bases are TGTGCCAGCAGCTTAGTTCGGGCAGGGAGGGCAACTAATGAAAAACTGTTTTTT.

The chain carries TRBV19 and TRBJ2-7; the D is unclear. The CDR3 is made up of 12 amino acids. V shed 5 bases and J shed 3 bases, with 8 bases lying between them. Germline V gene lookup returns CDR1 LNHDA and CDR2 SQIVND (reference sequence). The CDR3 nucleotides read TGTGCCAGTAGTCGACATCGCTACGAGCAGTACTTC. It codes for CASSRHRYEQYF.